The source of this T cell receptor beta chain is a study of blood T cell repertoires in COVID-19. Study-level background: Whether acute or convalescent, the COVID-19 samples came from the United States, Italy and Spain. T cells, B-cell-depleted T cells, or PBMCs provided the cDNA or gDNA that served as material.

Trimming stripped 4 bases from V and 3 bases from J, with 15 bases between. This CDR3 has 15 residues. CDR1 and CDR2 from the germline V gene are LNHDA and SQIVND (reference sequence). The table lists this clone with a few counts. Authors' analysis steps: Researchers report that nucleated cell counts were estimated from reference gene primer amplification. The protocol was immunoSEQ multiplex PCR, while the TCRdb copy is restricted to in-frame clones and leaves out a portion. V, J and clone size were drawn from that table, and D and trimming were deduced from the DNA. The data hold about 28,000 clones, with more than 70% observed a single time.

The sequenced sample was peripheral blood. The receptor was derived from a boy between 2 and 10 years old with active or convalescent COVID-19. This chain joins TRBV19 and TRBJ1-1; D perhaps matches TRBD1 (6 bases). The CDR3 coding sequence is TGTGCCAGTAGTACTGCCGGGACAATGTACACTGAAGCTTTCTTT. This sequence encodes CASSTAGTMYTEAFF.